These 5 T cell receptor beta chains were sequenced from one sample in a study of post-analysis software for immune sequencing data. What these receptors recognize is not known. Study observations and caveats: Among a handful of TRBV segments more frequent in patients than controls were TRBV5-6, TRBV5-1 and TRBV20-1.

The TCR beta cDNA libraries carried unique molecular identifiers. Via MiXCR, TCRdb re-called the PCR reads, giving one row per CDR3 protein. The sample records hundreds of thousands of distinct CDR3 sequences, 45% being singletons. Material for sequencing was blood. The receptors stem from a girl aged 10 to 17 with multiple sclerosis.

The V gene is TRBV5-1, the J gene TRBJ1-4; 8 nucleotides match TRBD1. This CDR3 comprises 18 residues. The germline gives CDR1 SGHRS, CDR2 YFSETQ. Losses at the gene ends were 1 base for V and 1 base for J; bases not matched to a gene: 9. This chain's CDR3 is CASSLSPGQGGTNEKLFF. CDR3 sequence (DNA): TGCGCCAGCAGCTTGAGCCCTGGACAGGGCGGAACTAATGAAAAACTGTTTTTT.

The chain is built from TRBV20-1 and TRBJ1-5; 8 bases agree with TRBD1. The CDR3 is made up of 15 amino acids. The V gene's germline CDR1 is DFQATT and CDR2 SNEGSKA (reference sequence). Germline trimming cut 4 bases from V and 6 bases from J; bases unmatched to any gene: 11. This CDR3 reads CSAMRTGWGGQPQHF. In nucleotides, the CDR3 is TGCAGTGCTATGAGGACAGGGTGGGGTGGTCAGCCCCAGCATTTT.

This chain links TRBV20-1 with TRBJ2-7; 9 bases are a match to TRBD1. Germline CDR1 DFQATT, CDR2 SNEGSKA (reference sequence). Trimming at V came to 6 bases and at J to 4 bases, leaving 7 bases not matched to a gene. There are 13 residues in the CDR3. The CDR3 protein is CSAPGTGRYEQYF. The CDR3 coding sequence is TGCAGTGCCCCCGGGACAGGGAGGTACGAGCAGTACTTC.

The chain couples TRBV29-1 to TRBJ2-1, with 8 bases aligning to TRBD1. The germline V gene has CDR1 SQVTM and CDR2 ANQGSEA. The J segment lost 9 bases and the V segment lost 6 bases, leaving 10 bases of the junction unmatched. This CDR3 is built from 13 residues. CDR3 in DNA: TGCAGCGTAGGCCGGGACAGGCTGGGTGAGCAGTTCTTC. Translating it yields CSVGRDRLGEQFF.

This sequence joins TRBV4-1 and TRBJ2-1; 12 positions agree with TRBD2. J lost 0 bases, V lost 0 bases, and 6 bases had no gene match. CDR3 length: 19 amino acids. CDR1 and CDR2 (germline): MGHRA, YSYEKL. The CDR3 DNA reads TGCGCCAGCAGCCAAGAGTGGCTAGCGGGAGGGCTCTCCTACAATGAGCAGTTCTTC. Translation: CASSQEWLAGGLSYNEQFF.